This T cell receptor (beta chain) was sequenced during a study of monozygotic twins with inflammatory bowel disease. Eight separate reactions per sample served to make cDNA. No DNA is given; TCRdb re-called the 5' RACE reads and lists each CDR3 protein once. The record lists fewer than 550,000 distinct CDR3 sequences, of which the ten most abundant hold 2% to 3%. This CDR3 contains 15 residues. Germline loops: CDR1 MNHEY, CDR2 SVGAGI. The clonotype comes from a human donor with ulcerative colitis or Crohn's disease, or a healthy co-twin of an affected twin (not recorded which). Sequenced input: blood. The V call is TRBV6-5, the J call TRBJ2-7; the TCRdb D gene call, TRBD1, has no DNA to confirm it. CDR3 sequence reads: CASSYTARGAYEQYF.